These 26 T cell receptor beta chains were sequenced from one sample in a study of blood T cell repertoires in COVID-19. Profiling relied on immunoSEQ multiplex PCR, and the TCRdb table lists in-frame clones only, not all of them. The top ten hold approximately 4% of the sample, which has about 330,000 clones, around 89% seen once. Input material: peripheral blood. The receptors stem from a woman aged 50 to 60 with active or convalescent COVID-19.

The gene calls are TRBV27 and TRBJ1-5; D remains unclear. This CDR3 is 15 amino acids long. The V gene lost 0 bases and the J gene lost 6 bases, with 12 bases spanning the gap. The germline V gene has CDR1 MNHEY and CDR2 SMNVEV (reference sequence). The CDR3 sequence is CASSLSGRSSQPQHF. As DNA, the CDR3 is TGTGCCAGCAGTTTATCTGGAAGGTCTAGTCAGCCCCAGCATTTT.

The chain combines TRBV6-2 or TRBV6-3 with TRBJ1-5; perhaps TRBD1 as D (6 bases). Per germline, CDR1 MNHEY and CDR2 SVGEGT. The CDR3 loop spans 16 amino acids. Trimming left V 6 bases short and J 3 bases short, with 18 bases between. CDR3 region: CASSNPIYRVNQPQHF. The DNA of the CDR3 is TGTGCCAGCAGCAACCCAATCTACAGGGTCAATCAGCCCCAGCATTTT.

The chain is built from TRBV10-3 and TRBJ1-3, with D possibly being TRBD1 (6 bases). V shed 0 bases and J shed 0 bases, with 18 bases lying between them. Germline V lookup: CDR1 ENHRY, CDR2 SYGVKD. The CDR3 totals 19 residues. The CDR3 protein is CAISESKKFRTDSGNTIYF. The CDR3 coding sequence is TGTGCCATCAGTGAGTCAAAAAAGTTCCGGACAGACTCTGGAAACACCATATATTTT.

The chain combines TRBV6-2 or TRBV6-3 with TRBJ2-3; a possible D gene is TRBD2 (5 bases). V gave up 5 bases and J gave up 6 bases, with 21 bases separating them. CDR1 MNHEY and CDR2 SVGEGT come from the germline V gene. There are 16 residues in the CDR3. The CDR3: CASSRNRLGVGDTQYF. In DNA form, the CDR3 reads TGTGCCAGCAGTCGTAATCGGCTCGGGGTGGGGGATACGCAGTATTTT.

This chain links TRBV27 with TRBJ1-6; the match to TRBD1 covers 9 bases. The CDR3 length is 18 residues. J was trimmed by 3 bases and V by 4 bases; bases with no gene match: 10. CDR1 MNHEY and CDR2 SMNVEV come from the germline V gene (reference sequence). The CDR3 protein is CASSSRRGQGIYNSPLHF. The CDR3 nucleotides read TGTGCCAGCAGTTCCCGCCGGGGACAGGGAATCTATAATTCACCCCTCCACTTT.

This clone was detected a few times. The chain employs TRBV7-9 and TRBJ1-1; 8 nucleotides agree with TRBD1. Germline CDR1 SEHNR, CDR2 FQNEAQ (reference sequence). V shed 7 bases, J shed 1 base, and the junction held 11 bases outside the gene matches. The CDR3 contains 16 residues. The chain's CDR3 is CASTYTGTGRNTEAFF. In DNA form, the CDR3 reads TGTGCCAGCACCTATACGGGGACAGGAAGGAACACTGAAGCTTTCTTT. Variable domain in full (rest from reference TRBV7-9 and TRBJ1-1): DTGVSQNPRHKITKRGQNVTFRCDPISEHNRLYWYRQTLGQGPEFLTYFQNEAQLEKSRLLSDRFSAERPKGSFSTLEIQRTEQGDSAMYLCASTYTGTGRNTEAFFGQGTRLTVV.

This sequence joins TRBV2 and TRBJ1-1; 7 bases map to TRBD1. Germline trimming cut 8 bases from V and 0 bases from J; bases unmatched to any gene: 6. The CDR3 covers 14 residues. The germline V gene encodes CDR1 SNHLY and CDR2 FYNNEI. CDR3 residues: CASGKGQLNTEAFF. The CDR3, as DNA: TGTGCCAGCGGCAAGGGACAGCTGAACACTGAAGCTTTCTTT.

The chain links TRBV27 to TRBJ2-1; D not resolved. There are 15 residues in the CDR3. V was shortened by 2 bases and J by 2 bases, with 10 bases between the two germline ends. Looked up from germline, CDR1 is MNHEY and CDR2 is SMNVEV (reference sequence). The CDR3 sequence is CASSLGSTAYNEQFF. CDR3 DNA: TGTGCCAGCAGTTTAGGCAGTACAGCCTACAATGAGCAGTTCTTC.

The J gene is TRBJ2-7, the V gene TRBV6-2 or TRBV6-3; 7 nucleotides line up with TRBD1. From germline, CDR1 is MNHEY and CDR2 SVGEGT. This CDR3 has 11 residues. V lost 6 bases and J lost 12; bases outside the gene matches: 8. Here the CDR3 DNA reads TGTGCCAGCAGCCGAGACAGGGTTCGGTACTTC. It encodes CASSRDRVRYF.

The chain recombines TRBV2 with TRBJ2-1, with D possibly TRBD1 on 5 matching bases. The CDR3 sequence is 14 residues long. V shed 7 bases and J shed 6 bases, with 16 bases lying between them. The germline V gene has CDR1 SNHLY and CDR2 FYNNEI. CDR3 sequence: CASIGQGLSNEQFF. CDR3 coding DNA: TGTGCCAGCATTGGGCAGGGATTATCCAATGAGCAGTTCTTC.

V and J are TRBV2 and TRBJ2-7; 7 nucleotides line up with TRBD1. This CDR3 is 14 amino acids long. The V segment lost 4 bases and the J segment 7 bases; nucleotides outside the gene matches: 10. Looked up from germline, CDR1 is SNHLY and CDR2 is FYNNEI. CDR3 protein: CASSVGQAFEEQYF. The CDR3 region has the DNA TGTGCCAGCAGTGTCGGACAGGCGTTTGAAGAGCAGTACTTC.

CDR3 region: CSARRRRELFF. CDR3 DNA sequence: TGCAGTGCTAGACGGCGGAGGGAGCTGTTTTTT. J is TRBJ2-2 and V is TRBV20-1, with D uncertain. Germline V lookup: CDR1 DFQATT, CDR2 SNEGSKA (reference sequence). The CDR3 runs to 11 residues. Trimming pared 2 bases from V and 9 bases from J, leaving 7 bases between.

The V call is TRBV28, the J call TRBJ1-2, with D possibly matching TRBD1 (6 bases). This CDR3 region has 15 residues. The germline V gene has CDR1 MDHEN and CDR2 SYDVKM. V was clipped by 4 bases and J by 8 bases, with 20 bases between them. In DNA form, the CDR3 reads TGTGCCAGCAGTTCCTCTCTCCGGGGGGCGCGGGGCTACACCTTC. Protein: CASSSSLRGARGYTF.

The rearrangement links TRBV4-3 to TRBJ1-2; D is unclear. V was pared by 1 base and J by 1 base, with 7 bases between. The CDR3 has 14 residues. Germline V gene sequence: CDR1 LGHNA, CDR2 YSLEER. The CDR3 bases are TGCGCCAGCAGCCAAGGTCTTTATAACTATGGCTACACCTTC. This codes for CASSQGLYNYGYTF.

This chain links TRBV4-3 with TRBJ2-3, with TRBD2 matching over 7 bases. The V and J ends lost 0 bases and 2 bases, in that order; junction bases with no gene match: 5. Germline V gene data show CDR1 as LGHNA and CDR2 as YSLEER. The CDR3 is 16 residues long. The CDR3 sequence: CASSQDGGVTTDTQYF. Here the CDR3 DNA reads TGCGCCAGCAGCCAAGATGGGGGGGTTACCACAGATACGCAGTATTTT.

CDR3 protein: CASRNGYTF. DNA for the CDR3: TGTGCTAGTCGTAATGGCTACACCTTC. The rearrangement joins TRBV12-5 to TRBJ1-2; D ambiguous. This CDR3 comprises 9 residues. V gave up 8 bases and J gave up 6 bases, with 4 bases separating them. CDR1 and CDR2 (germline): LGHNT, FRNRAP.

The CDR3 nucleotides read TGTGCCAGCAGTACAGAAGAGGGCGGGCAGTACTTC. Translation gives CASSTEEGGQYF. This chain connects TRBV28 to TRBJ2-7, with TRBD2 as a possible D gene (5 bases). The CDR3 totals 12 residues. The V gene's germline CDR1 is MDHEN and CDR2 SYDVKM. V lost 5 bases, J lost 9 bases, and 14 bases lay in between.

V gene TRBV2 combines with J gene TRBJ2-5; 7 bases match TRBD1. CDR1 and CDR2 (germline): SNHLY, FYNNEI. This CDR3 region has 11 residues. With V trimmed by 6 bases and J by 5 bases, 0 bases remained unmatched. The CDR3 protein is CASRQGETQYF. CDR3 DNA: TGTGCCAGCAGACAGGGGGAGACCCAGTACTTC. The full variable domain, completed using reference TRBV2 and TRBJ2-5, is EPEVTQTPSHQVTQMGQEVILRCVPISNHLYFYWYRQILGQKVEFLVSFYNNEISEKSEIFDDQFSVERPDGSNFTLKIRSTKLEDSAMYFCASRQGETQYFGPGTRLLVL.

This clone was picked up a small number of times. The rearrangement uses TRBV7-9 and TRBJ2-1; the match to TRBD2 covers 11 bases. The germline V gene encodes CDR1 SEHNR and CDR2 FQNEAQ (reference sequence). Losses at the gene ends were 1 base for V and 9 bases for J; bases not matched to a gene: 5. The CDR3 has 15 residues. This CDR3 is CASSLGLAGGGEQFF. In nucleotides, the CDR3 is TGTGCCAGCAGCTTAGGGCTAGCGGGAGGTGGTGAGCAGTTCTTC.

This chain uses TRBV4-2 with TRBJ1-5; no clear D gene. Germline CDR1 LGHNA, CDR2 YNFKEQ. Deletions cut 1 base from V and 5 bases from J, with 9 bases between. The CDR3 totals 14 residues. The CDR3 DNA follows: TGTGCCAGCAGCCAAGGATCTGGAGATCAGCCCCAGCATTTT. Its protein product is CASSQGSGDQPQHF.

J is TRBJ2-7 and V is TRBV4-1; 9 bases are a match to TRBD2. Germline V CDR1 and CDR2: MGHRA, YSYEKL. The CDR3 runs to 13 residues. V lost 4 bases and J lost 7; bases outside the gene matches: 5. The CDR3 spells CASSRGRAGEQYF. The CDR3 DNA sequence: TGCGCCAGCAGCCGCGGGAGGGCAGGGGAGCAGTACTTC.

This chain connects TRBV28 to TRBJ1-1, with TRBD1 matching over 8 bases. V trimming: 4 bases; J trimming: 11 bases; junction bases outside the gene matches: 12. Germline CDR1 reads MDHEN; CDR2 reads SYDVKM. The CDR3 totals 14 residues. The CDR3 sequence: CASSSDRVPPWAFF. CDR3 DNA sequence: TGTGCCAGCAGTTCGGACAGGGTCCCCCCCTGGGCTTTCTTT.

The rearrangement uses TRBV27 and TRBJ2-3, with D unclear. V was pared by 2 bases and J by 6 bases, with 9 bases between. CDR3 length: 13 residues. Germline CDR1 reads MNHEY; CDR2 reads SMNVEV (reference sequence). The CDR3 reads CASSLRPLDTQYF. The CDR3 coding sequence is TGTGCCAGCAGTTTACGTCCCCTTGATACGCAGTATTTT.

This clone was seen once. J is TRBJ2-7 and V is TRBV5-1; weak D call: TRBD1 (6 bases). CDR1 SGHRS and CDR2 YFSETQ come from the germline V gene. CDR3 size: 14 residues. Trimming removed 1 base from V and 3 bases from J, with 11 bases in between. The CDR3 loop is CASSLRDKGYEQYF. The CDR3 coding sequence is TGCGCCAGCAGCTTGCGGGACAAGGGCTACGAGCAGTACTTC.

This chain joins TRBV9 and TRBJ2-7; D is ambiguous. The CDR3 is 15 amino acids. Trimming cost V 0 bases and J 5 bases, with 15 bases left between them. The germline V gene has CDR1 SGDLS and CDR2 YYNGEE. The CDR3 here is CASSVGAATMDEQYF. The CDR3 DNA reads as TGTGCCAGCAGCGTAGGGGCAGCCACAATGGACGAGCAGTACTTC.

In this sample, this clone turned up once. The chain recombines TRBV4-3 with TRBJ1-2, with D unclear. This CDR3 comprises 15 residues. Trimming took off 0 bases at V and 1 base at J, with 9 bases between the two ends. From germline, CDR1 is LGHNA and CDR2 YSLEER. The CDR3 here is CASSQDVAVNYGYTF. The CDR3 bases are TGCGCCAGCAGCCAAGATGTGGCGGTTAACTATGGCTACACCTTC.